The entry below describes one T cell receptor beta chain. Deletions cut 2 bases from V and 10 bases from J, with 15 bases between. The CDR3 has 15 amino acids. CDR1 and CDR2 (germline): LGHDT, YNNKEL (reference sequence). The data are from a study of blood T cell repertoires in COVID-19. Study-level information: Samples of COVID-19 (acute and convalescent) were obtained from the United States, Italy and Spain. PBMCs, B-cell-depleted T cells, or T cells were the source of the cDNA or gDNA that made up the material.

In the authors' methods: The assay estimated nucleated cells by amplifying reference gene primers. Assay used: immunoSEQ multiplex PCR; TCRdb lists only in-frame clones, some missing. V and J calls and clone size are copied from that table; D and trimming were computed from the DNA. Of 110,000 or so clones in the sample, 87% were seen once. The specimen sequenced was peripheral blood. The sequence was collected from a human donor in a cohort sampled during active COVID-19. The V and J genes are TRBV3-1 (or the pseudogene TRBV3-2) and TRBJ1-6, with D unresolved. In DNA form, the CDR3 reads TGTGCCAGCAGCCAAATATCCCAATTTGGCTCACCCCTCCACTTT. It specifies CASSQISQFGSPLHF.